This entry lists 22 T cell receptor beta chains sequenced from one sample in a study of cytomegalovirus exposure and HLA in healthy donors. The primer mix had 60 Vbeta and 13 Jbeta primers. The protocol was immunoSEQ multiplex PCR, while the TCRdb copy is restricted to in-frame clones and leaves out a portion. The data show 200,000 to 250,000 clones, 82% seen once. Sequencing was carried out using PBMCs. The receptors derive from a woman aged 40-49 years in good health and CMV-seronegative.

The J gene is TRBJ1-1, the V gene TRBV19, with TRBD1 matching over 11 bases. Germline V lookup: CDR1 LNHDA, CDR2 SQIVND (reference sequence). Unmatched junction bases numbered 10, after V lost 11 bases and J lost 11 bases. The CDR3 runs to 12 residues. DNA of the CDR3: TGTGCCTCGGGACAGGGGGTTCTCGAGGCTTTCTTT. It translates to CASGQGVLEAFF.

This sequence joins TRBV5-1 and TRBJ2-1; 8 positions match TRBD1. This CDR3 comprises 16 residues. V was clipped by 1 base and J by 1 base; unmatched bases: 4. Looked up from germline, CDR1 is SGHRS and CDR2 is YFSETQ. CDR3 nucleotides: TGCGCCAGCAGCTTGCAGGGGGCGGTTTCCTACAATGAGCAGTTCTTC. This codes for CASSLQGAVSYNEQFF.

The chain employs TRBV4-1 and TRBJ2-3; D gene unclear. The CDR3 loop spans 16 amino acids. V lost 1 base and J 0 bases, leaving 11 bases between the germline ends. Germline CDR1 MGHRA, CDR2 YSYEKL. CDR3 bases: TGCGCCAGCAGCCAAGTTTTCCTATTGAGCACAGATACGCAGTATTTT. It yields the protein CASSQVFLLSTDTQYF.

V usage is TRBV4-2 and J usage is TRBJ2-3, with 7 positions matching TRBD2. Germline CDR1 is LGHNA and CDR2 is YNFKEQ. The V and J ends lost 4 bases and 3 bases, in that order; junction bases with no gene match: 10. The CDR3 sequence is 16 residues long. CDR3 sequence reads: CASSPLSSGRTDTQYF. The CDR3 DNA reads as TGTGCCAGCAGCCCCCTCTCTAGCGGAAGAACAGATACGCAGTATTTT.

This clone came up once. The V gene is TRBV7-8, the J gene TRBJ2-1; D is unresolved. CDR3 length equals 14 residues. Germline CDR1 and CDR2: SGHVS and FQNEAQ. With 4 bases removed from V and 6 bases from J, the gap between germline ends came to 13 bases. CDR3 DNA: TGTGCCAGCAGCTCCCTCGGTCGGGTCAATGAGCAGTTCTTC. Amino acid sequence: CASSSLGRVNEQFF.

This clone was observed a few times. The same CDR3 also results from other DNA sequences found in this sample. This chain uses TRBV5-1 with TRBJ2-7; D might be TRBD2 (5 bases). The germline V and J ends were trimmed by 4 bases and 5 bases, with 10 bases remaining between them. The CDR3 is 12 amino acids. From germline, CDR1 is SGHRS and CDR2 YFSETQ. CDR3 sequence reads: CASSLVGDEQYF. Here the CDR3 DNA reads TGCGCCAGCAGCCTAGTGGGAGACGAGCAGTACTTC. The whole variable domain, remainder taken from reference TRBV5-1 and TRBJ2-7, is KAGVTQTPRYLIKTRGQQVTLSCSPISGHRSVSWYQQTPGQGLQFLFEYFSETQRNKGNFPGRFSGRQFSNSRSEMNVSTLELGDSALYLCASSLVGDEQYFGPGTRLTVT.

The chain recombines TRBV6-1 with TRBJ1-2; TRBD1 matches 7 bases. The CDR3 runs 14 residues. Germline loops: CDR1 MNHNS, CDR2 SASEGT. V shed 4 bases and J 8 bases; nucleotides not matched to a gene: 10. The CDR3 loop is CASSAWGQIEGYTF. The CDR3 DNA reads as TGTGCCAGCAGTGCATGGGGACAGATAGAGGGCTACACCTTC.

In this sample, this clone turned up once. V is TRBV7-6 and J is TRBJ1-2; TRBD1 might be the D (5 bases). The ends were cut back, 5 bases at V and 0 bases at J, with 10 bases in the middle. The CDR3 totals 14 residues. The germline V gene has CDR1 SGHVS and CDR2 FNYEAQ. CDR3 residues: CASSASTANYGYTF. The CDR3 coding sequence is TGTGCCAGCAGCGCCTCGACAGCTAACTATGGCTACACCTTC.

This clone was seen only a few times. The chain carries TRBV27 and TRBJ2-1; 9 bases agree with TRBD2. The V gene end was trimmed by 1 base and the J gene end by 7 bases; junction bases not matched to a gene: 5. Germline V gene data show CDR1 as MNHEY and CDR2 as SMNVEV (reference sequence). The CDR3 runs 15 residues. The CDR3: CASSLYSGGSNEQFF. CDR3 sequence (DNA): TGTGCCAGCAGTTTATATAGCGGGGGCTCGAATGAGCAGTTCTTC.

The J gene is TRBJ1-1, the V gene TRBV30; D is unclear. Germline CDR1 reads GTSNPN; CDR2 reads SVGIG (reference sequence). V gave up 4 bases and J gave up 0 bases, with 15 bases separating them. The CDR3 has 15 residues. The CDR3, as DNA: TGTGCCTGGACTCTACCCTCCGACATGAACACTGAAGCTTTCTTT. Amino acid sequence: CAWTLPSDMNTEAFF. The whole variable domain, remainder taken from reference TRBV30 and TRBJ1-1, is SQTIHQWPATLVQPVGSPLSLECTVEGTSNPNLYWYRQAAGRGLQLLFYSVGIGQISSEVPQNLSASRPQDRQFILSSKKLLLSDSGFYLCAWTLPSDMNTEAFFGQGTRLTVV.

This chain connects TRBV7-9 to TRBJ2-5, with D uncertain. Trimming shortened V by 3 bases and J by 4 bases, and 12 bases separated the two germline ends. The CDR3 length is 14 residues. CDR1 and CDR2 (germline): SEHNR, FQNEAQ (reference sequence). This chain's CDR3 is CASSFHRMGETQYF. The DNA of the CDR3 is TGTGCCAGCAGCTTCCACAGAATGGGAGAGACCCAGTACTTC.

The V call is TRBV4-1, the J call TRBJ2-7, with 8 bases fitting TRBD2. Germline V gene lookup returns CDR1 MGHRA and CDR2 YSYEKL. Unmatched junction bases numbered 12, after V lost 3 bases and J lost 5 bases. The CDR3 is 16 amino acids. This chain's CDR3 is CASSQGPGLEGHEQYF. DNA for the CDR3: TGCGCCAGCAGCCAGGGACCGGGACTAGAGGGCCACGAGCAGTACTTC.

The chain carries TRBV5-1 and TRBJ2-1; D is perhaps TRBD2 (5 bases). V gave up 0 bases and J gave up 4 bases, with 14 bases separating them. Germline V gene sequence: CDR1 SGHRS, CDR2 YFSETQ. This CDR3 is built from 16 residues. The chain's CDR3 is CASSLAGPGVYNEQFF. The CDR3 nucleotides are TGCGCCAGCAGCTTGGCCGGGCCCGGGGTTTACAATGAGCAGTTCTTC.

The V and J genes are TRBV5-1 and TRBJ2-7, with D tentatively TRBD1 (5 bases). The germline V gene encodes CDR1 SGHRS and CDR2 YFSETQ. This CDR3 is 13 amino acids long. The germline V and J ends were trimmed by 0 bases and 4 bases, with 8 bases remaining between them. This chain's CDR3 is CASSLVGVYEQYF. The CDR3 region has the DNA TGCGCCAGCAGCTTGGTAGGGGTGTACGAGCAGTACTTC. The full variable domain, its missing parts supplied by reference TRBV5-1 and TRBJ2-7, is KAGVTQTPRYLIKTRGQQVTLSCSPISGHRSVSWYQQTPGQGLQFLFEYFSETQRNKGNFPGRFSGRQFSNSRSEMNVSTLELGDSALYLCASSLVGVYEQYFGPGTRLTVT.

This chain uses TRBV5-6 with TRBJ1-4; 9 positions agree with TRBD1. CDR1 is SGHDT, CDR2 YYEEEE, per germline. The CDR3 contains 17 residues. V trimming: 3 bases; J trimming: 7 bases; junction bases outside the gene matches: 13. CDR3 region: CASSWGGPATGGEKLFF. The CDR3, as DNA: TGTGCCAGCAGCTGGGGGGGGCCGGCGACAGGGGGTGAAAAACTGTTTTTT.

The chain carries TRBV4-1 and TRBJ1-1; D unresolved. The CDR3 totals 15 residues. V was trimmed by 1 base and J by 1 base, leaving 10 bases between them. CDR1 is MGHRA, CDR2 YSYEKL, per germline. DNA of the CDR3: TGCGCCAGCAGCCAAGGCCCGCGGGGGAACACTGAAGCTTTCTTT. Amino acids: CASSQGPRGNTEAFF.

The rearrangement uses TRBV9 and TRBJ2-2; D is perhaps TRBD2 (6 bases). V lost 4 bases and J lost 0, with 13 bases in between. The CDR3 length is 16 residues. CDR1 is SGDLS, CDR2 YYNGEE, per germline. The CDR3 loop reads CASSPHGTPNTGELFF. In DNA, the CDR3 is TGTGCCAGCAGCCCCCACGGGACTCCGAACACCGGGGAGCTGTTTTTT. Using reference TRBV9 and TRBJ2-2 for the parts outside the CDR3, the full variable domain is DSGVTQTPKHLITATGQRVTLRCSPRSGDLSVYWYQQSLDQGLQFLIQYYNGEERAKGNILERFSAQQFPDLHSELNLSSLELGDSALYFCASSPHGTPNTGELFFGEGSRLTVL.

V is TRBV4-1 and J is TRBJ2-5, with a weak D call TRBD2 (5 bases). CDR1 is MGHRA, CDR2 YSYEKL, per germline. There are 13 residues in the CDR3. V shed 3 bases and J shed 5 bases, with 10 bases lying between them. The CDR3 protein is CASSQVPGETQYF. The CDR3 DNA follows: TGCGCCAGCAGCCAGGTCCCGGGGGAGACCCAGTACTTC.

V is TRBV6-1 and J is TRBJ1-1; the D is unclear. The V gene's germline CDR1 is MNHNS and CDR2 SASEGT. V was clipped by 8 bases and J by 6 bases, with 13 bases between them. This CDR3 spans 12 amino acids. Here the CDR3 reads CASRGIRAEAFF. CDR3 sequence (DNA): TGTGCCAGCCGCGGGATCCGGGCTGAAGCTTTCTTT.

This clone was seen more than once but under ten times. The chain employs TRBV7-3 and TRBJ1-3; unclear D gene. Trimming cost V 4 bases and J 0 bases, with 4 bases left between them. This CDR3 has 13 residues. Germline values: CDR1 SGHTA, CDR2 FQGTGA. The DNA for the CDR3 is TGTGCCAGCAGCTACTCCTCTGGAAACACCATATATTTT. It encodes CASSYSSGNTIYF. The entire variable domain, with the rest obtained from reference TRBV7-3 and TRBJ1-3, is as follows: GAGVSQTPSNKVTEKGKYVELRCDPISGHTALYWYRQSLGQGPEFLIYFQGTGAADDSGLPNDRFFAVRPEGSVSTLKIQRTERGDSAVYLCASSYSSGNTIYFGEGSWLTVV.

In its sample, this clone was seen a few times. The CDR3 reads CASSFSPTGDNEKLFF. In nucleotides, the CDR3 is TGTGCCAGCAGCTTCTCACCCACAGGGGATAATGAAAAACTGTTTTTT. The gene calls are TRBV5-6 and TRBJ1-4, with 7 bases fitting TRBD1. Per germline, CDR1 SGHDT and CDR2 YYEEEE. This CDR3 region has 16 residues. V lost 2 bases and J lost 4; bases outside the gene matches: 8.

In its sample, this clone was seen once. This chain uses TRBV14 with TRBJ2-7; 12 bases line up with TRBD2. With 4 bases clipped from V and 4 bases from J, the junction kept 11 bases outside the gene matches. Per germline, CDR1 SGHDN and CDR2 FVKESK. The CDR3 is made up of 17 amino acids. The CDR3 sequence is CASSPALAGGRSYEQYF. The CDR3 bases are TGTGCCAGCAGCCCCGCGCTAGCGGGAGGGCGGTCTTACGAGCAGTACTTC.